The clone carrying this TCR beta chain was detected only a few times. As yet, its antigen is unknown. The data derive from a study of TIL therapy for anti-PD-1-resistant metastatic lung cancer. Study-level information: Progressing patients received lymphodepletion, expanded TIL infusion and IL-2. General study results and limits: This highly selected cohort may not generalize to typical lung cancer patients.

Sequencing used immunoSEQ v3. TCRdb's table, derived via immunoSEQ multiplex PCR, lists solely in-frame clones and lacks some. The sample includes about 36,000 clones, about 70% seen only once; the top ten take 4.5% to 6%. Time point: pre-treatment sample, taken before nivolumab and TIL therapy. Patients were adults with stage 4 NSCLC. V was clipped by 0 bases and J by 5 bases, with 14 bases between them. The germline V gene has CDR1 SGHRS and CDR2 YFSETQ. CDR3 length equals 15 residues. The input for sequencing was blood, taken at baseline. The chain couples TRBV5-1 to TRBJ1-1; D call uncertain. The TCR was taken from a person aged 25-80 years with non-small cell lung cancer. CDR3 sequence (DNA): TGCGCCAGCAGCTTGGAATTAACCATAAAAACTGAAGCTTTCTTT. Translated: CASSLELTIKTEAFF.